This TCR beta chain was captured by sequencing in a study of blood T cell repertoires in COVID-19. Per the germline V gene, CDR1 is MGHRA and CDR2 is YSYEKL. The CDR3 spans 17 residues. V was pared by 3 bases and J by 3 bases, with 9 bases of the junction left unmatched. Profiled with immunoSEQ multiplex PCR; TCRdb holds only in-frame clones, not every one. The table includes under 100,000 clones, roughly 90% detected once. This receptor was obtained from a man between 60 and 75 years old with COVID-19, enrolled during active disease. The rearrangement uses TRBV4-1 and TRBJ1-4, with 8 bases lining up with TRBD1. Material: peripheral blood. The CDR3 region is CASSQVGRGPANEKLFF. CDR3 in DNA: TGCGCCAGCAGCCAGGTGGGCAGGGGGCCTGCTAATGAAAAACTGTTTTTT.